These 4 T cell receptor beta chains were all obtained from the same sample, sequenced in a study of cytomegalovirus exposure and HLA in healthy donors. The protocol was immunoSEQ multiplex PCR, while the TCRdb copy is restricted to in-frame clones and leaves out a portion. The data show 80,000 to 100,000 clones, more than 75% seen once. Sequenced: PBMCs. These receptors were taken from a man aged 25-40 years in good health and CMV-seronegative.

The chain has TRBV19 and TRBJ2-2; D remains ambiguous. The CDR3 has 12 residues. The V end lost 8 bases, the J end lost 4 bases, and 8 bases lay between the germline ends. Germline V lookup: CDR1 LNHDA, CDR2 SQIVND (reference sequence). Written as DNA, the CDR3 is TGTGCCAGTCGATTCAGCACCGGGGAGCTGTTTTTT. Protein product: CASRFSTGELFF.

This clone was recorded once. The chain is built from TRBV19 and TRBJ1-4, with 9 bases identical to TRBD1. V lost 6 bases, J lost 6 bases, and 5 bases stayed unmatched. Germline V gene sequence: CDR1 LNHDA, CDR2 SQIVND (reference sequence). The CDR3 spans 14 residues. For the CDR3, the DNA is TGTGCCAGTAGGACCGGGACAGGGCATGAAAAACTGTTTTTT. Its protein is CASRTGTGHEKLFF. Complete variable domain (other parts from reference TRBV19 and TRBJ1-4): DGGITQSPKYLFRKEGQNVTLSCEQNLNHDAMYWYRQDPGQGLRLIYYSQIVNDFQKGDIAEGYSVSREKKESFPLTVTSAQKNPTAFYLCASRTGTGHEKLFFGSGTQLSVL.

CDR3: CASSPKPSGSTDTQYF. The DNA of the CDR3 is TGTGCCAGCTCCCCAAAGCCTAGCGGAAGCACAGATACGCAGTATTTT. The chain is built from TRBV18 and TRBJ2-3; 7 bases are a match to TRBD2. CDR3 length: 16 amino acids. V lost 6 bases, J lost 0 bases, and 9 bases stayed unmatched. From germline, CDR1 is KGHSH and CDR2 LQKENI. Together with reference TRBV18 and TRBJ2-3, the CDR3 gives the full variable domain: NAGVMQNPRHLVRRRGQEARLRCSPMKGHSHVYWYRQLPEEGLKFMVYLQKENIIDESGMPKERFSAEFPKEGPSILRIQQVVRGDSAAYFCASSPKPSGSTDTQYFGPGTRLTVL.

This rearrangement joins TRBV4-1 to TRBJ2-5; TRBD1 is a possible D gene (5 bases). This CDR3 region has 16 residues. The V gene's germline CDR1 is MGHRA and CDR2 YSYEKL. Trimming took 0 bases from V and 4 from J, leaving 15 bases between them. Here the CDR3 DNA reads TGCGCCAGCAGCCAAGATCAGAAGGGGTATTCAGAGACCCAGTACTTC. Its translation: CASSQDQKGYSETQYF.